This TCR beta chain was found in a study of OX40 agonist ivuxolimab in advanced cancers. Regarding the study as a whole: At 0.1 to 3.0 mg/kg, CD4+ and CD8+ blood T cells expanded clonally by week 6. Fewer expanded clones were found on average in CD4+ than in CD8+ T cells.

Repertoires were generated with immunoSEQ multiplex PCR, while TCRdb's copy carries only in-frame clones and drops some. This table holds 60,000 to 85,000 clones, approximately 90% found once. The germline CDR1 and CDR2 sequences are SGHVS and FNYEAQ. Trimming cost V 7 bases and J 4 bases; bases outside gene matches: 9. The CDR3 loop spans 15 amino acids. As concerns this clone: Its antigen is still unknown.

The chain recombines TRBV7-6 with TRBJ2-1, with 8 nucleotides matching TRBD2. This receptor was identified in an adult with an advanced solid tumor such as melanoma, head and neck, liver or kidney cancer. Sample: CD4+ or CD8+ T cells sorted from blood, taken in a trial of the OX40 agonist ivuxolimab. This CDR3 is CASTLRAGEYNEQFF. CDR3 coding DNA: TGTGCCAGCACCCTTAGAGCGGGGGAATACAATGAGCAGTTCTTC.